This entry describes one T cell receptor beta chain. Other DNA sequences in the same sample also yield this CDR3. V was pared by 4 bases and J by 3 bases, with 5 bases of the junction left unmatched. The CDR3 extends over 14 amino acids. The germline V gene encodes CDR1 SGDLS and CDR2 YYNGEE. Produced via immunoSEQ multiplex PCR; TCRdb's table is partial and in-frame only. The sample lists 1,400,000 or so clones; approximately 98.5% were seen once. These data belong to a study of shared clonotypes between healthy human individuals. This TCR derives from a man aged 25 to 40 in good health. V usage is TRBV9 and J usage is TRBJ2-7; 9 nucleotides align to TRBD1. The sequencing sample was made of naive CD4+ T cells sorted from blood. As to subset: CD45RA+ positively selected. CDR3 residues: CASSLGQGNYEQYF. The CDR3 DNA sequence: TGTGCCAGCAGCCTGGGACAGGGAAACTACGAGCAGTACTTC.